The 28 T cell receptor beta chains given below trace back to one sample, sequenced in a study of identical twins. TCRdb recomputed calls from the 5' RACE reads with MiXCR, one row per CDR3 protein. The sample shows approximately 700,000 distinct CDR3 sequences, 6.1% of them seen only once. Material: naive T cells sorted from blood. The origin of the receptors is a man aged 18 to 29 in good health.

The V call is TRBV19, the J call TRBJ1-2; D uncertain. The CDR3 has 12 amino acids. V lost 0 bases, J lost 3 bases, and 2 bases lay in between. In germline, CDR1 is LNHDA, CDR2 SQIVND (reference sequence). CDR3 DNA sequence: TGTGCCAGTAGTATAGATGACTATGGCTACACCTTC. It specifies CASSIDDYGYTF.

The chain links TRBV5-1 to TRBJ2-1, with D perhaps matching TRBD2 (5 bases). The CDR3 runs to 13 residues. V was clipped by 7 bases and J by 9 bases, with 17 bases between them. Germline V CDR1 and CDR2: SGHRS, YFSETQ. CDR3 in amino acids: CASSFPGSGEQFF. The CDR3 nucleotides are TGCGCCAGCTCATTCCCGGGGTCCGGTGAGCAGTTCTTC.

This chain connects TRBV6-5 to TRBJ2-5, with D possibly TRBD2 on 7 matching bases. The CDR3 is 17 amino acids. Trimming removed 1 base from V and 4 bases from J, with 19 bases in between. Per the germline V gene, CDR1 is MNHEY and CDR2 is SVGAGI. The CDR3 loop reads CASSYFFGGSRGETQYF. CDR3 DNA sequence: TGTGCCAGCAGTTACTTTTTCGGCGGGAGCAGGGGAGAGACCCAGTACTTC.

This clonotype was seen only a few times. The chain has TRBV12-3 or TRBV12-4 and TRBJ2-6, with 9 bases lining up with TRBD2. This CDR3 contains 18 residues. Trimming at V came to 3 bases and at J to 1 base, leaving 7 bases not matched to a gene. The DNA for the CDR3 is TGTGCCAGCAGTTTTAGCGTAGCGGGAGTGTCTGGGGCCAACGTCCTGACTTTC. Its translation is CASSFSVAGVSGANVLTF.

This CDR3 reads CASSAPGLRNEQYV. CDR3 DNA sequence: TGTGCCAGCAGCGCCCCGGGACTAAGAAACGAGCAGTACGTC. The V and J genes are TRBV5-5 and TRBJ2-7; TRBD2 matches 7 bases. V trimming: 4 bases; J trimming: 5 bases; junction bases outside the gene matches: 9. This CDR3 is built from 14 residues. Germline V gene sequence: CDR1 SGHKS, CDR2 YYEKEE (reference sequence).

This clonotype was recorded a few times. This rearrangement joins TRBV5-1 to TRBJ1-2; no reliable D call. CDR1 and CDR2 (germline): SGHRS, YFSETQ. V was trimmed by 4 bases and J by 8 bases, leaving 15 bases between them. The CDR3 contains 13 residues. As DNA, the CDR3 is TGCGCCAGCAGCGTTGGTTCTGGGGAAGGCTACACCTTC. It encodes CASSVGSGEGYTF. Combining the CDR3 with reference TRBV5-1 and TRBJ1-2 gives the whole variable domain KAGVTQTPRYLIKTRGQQVTLSCSPISGHRSVSWYQQTPGQGLQFLFEYFSETQRNKGNFPGRFSGRQFSNSRSEMNVSTLELGDSALYLCASSVGSGEGYTFGSGTRLTVV.

This clonotype was counted ten times or more. The chain employs TRBV4-2 and TRBJ2-1; possibly TRBD2 for D (5 bases). The CDR3 sequence is 18 residues long. The V end was cut by 1 base, the J end by 6 bases, with 22 bases between. The germline V gene encodes CDR1 LGHNA and CDR2 YNFKEQ. The CDR3 is CASSQVTFGRGMGNEQFF. CDR3 DNA sequence: TGTGCCAGCAGCCAAGTCACATTTGGCCGGGGAATGGGCAATGAGCAGTTCTTC.

This clonotype was detected ten times or more. The CDR3 DNA follows: TGCGCCAGCAGCCACCTCTGGCTAGCGGAGCACCACAATGAGCAGTTCTTC. Translated, it gives CASSHLWLAEHHNEQFF. The chain joins TRBV4-1 to TRBJ2-1; 7 nucleotides match TRBD2. V gave up 3 bases and J gave up 5 bases; unmatched junction bases: 13. Germline V gene sequence: CDR1 MGHRA, CDR2 YSYEKL. There are 17 residues in the CDR3.

The chain links TRBV6-2 or TRBV6-3 to TRBJ2-7; 8 positions agree with TRBD1. Germline trimming cut 4 bases from V and 3 bases from J; bases unmatched to any gene: 11. Germline values: CDR1 MNHEY, CDR2 SVGEGT. The CDR3 extends over 16 amino acids. This CDR3 is CASSWTGTSLDYEQYF. DNA for the CDR3: TGTGCCAGCAGTTGGACAGGGACCTCTCTGGACTACGAGCAGTACTTC.

The genes are TRBV5-1 and TRBJ2-1; TRBD2 aligns across 10 bases. CDR1 is SGHRS, CDR2 YFSETQ, per germline. The CDR3 runs to 16 residues. V shed 4 bases and J 7 bases; nucleotides not matched to a gene: 11. CDR3 in DNA: TGCGCCAGCAGCCCCAGACTAGCGGGCCTATCAAATGAGCAGTTCTTC. Protein sequence: CASSPRLAGLSNEQFF. Looking up the rest from reference TRBV5-1 and TRBJ2-1 gives the full variable domain: KAGVTQTPRYLIKTRGQQVTLSCSPISGHRSVSWYQQTPGQGLQFLFEYFSETQRNKGNFPGRFSGRQFSNSRSEMNVSTLELGDSALYLCASSPRLAGLSNEQFFGPGTRLTVL.

This clonotype was observed many times. This sequence joins TRBV5-1 and TRBJ2-1; D is perhaps TRBD1 (8 bases). CDR1 and CDR2 (germline): SGHRS, YFSETQ. The CDR3 extends over 18 amino acids. V was trimmed by 2 bases and J by 8 bases, leaving 26 bases between them. The CDR3 sequence: CASSFRPGQGGLADEQFF. In DNA, the CDR3 is TGCGCCAGCAGCTTTCGACCCGGACAGGGAGGGTTAGCGGATGAGCAGTTCTTC.

This clonotype was seen ten or more times. This chain links TRBV12-3 or TRBV12-4 with TRBJ2-1, with TRBD1 identical over 12 bases. There are 14 residues in the CDR3. Trimming cost V 3 bases and J 12 bases; bases outside gene matches: 6. The CDR3, as DNA: TGTGCCAGCAGTTTCCGGGACAGGGGGCGAGGGCAGTTCTTC. Its translation: CASSFRDRGRGQFF.

V and J are TRBV11-2 and TRBJ2-1; D ambiguous. There are 15 residues in the CDR3. Germline V gene lookup returns CDR1 SGHAT and CDR2 FQNNGV. Trimming took off 5 bases at V and 7 bases at J, with 18 bases between the two ends. Here the CDR3 DNA reads TGTGCCAGCAGCCCAAAGGTGGCAGCATCTAATGAGCAGTTCTTC. Amino acid sequence: CASSPKVAASNEQFF.

This clonotype was observed many times. The chain couples TRBV29-1 to TRBJ2-3; TRBD2 agrees at 9 bases. The CDR3 sequence is 14 residues long. Germline V lookup: CDR1 SQVTM, CDR2 ANQGSEA. V trimming: 4 bases; J trimming: 4 bases; junction bases outside the gene matches: 6. The CDR3 loop reads CSVGRGRGPDTQYF. The CDR3 coding sequence is TGCAGCGTTGGACGCGGGAGGGGCCCAGATACGCAGTATTTT.

This clonotype was observed at least ten times. The V gene is TRBV10-3, the J gene TRBJ1-2; a possible D gene is TRBD1 (5 bases). This CDR3 has 17 amino acids. CDR1 is ENHRY and CDR2 is SYGVKD in the germline V gene. Deletions cut 0 bases from V and 5 bases from J, with 19 bases between. CDR3 sequence (DNA): TGTGCCATCAGTGAGTCTATTGAGGGCAGGGCAAGATATGGCTACACCTTC. It translates to CAISESIEGRARYGYTF.

This clonotype was counted many times. The V gene is TRBV9, the J gene TRBJ2-5; D is perhaps TRBD1 or TRBD2 (5 bases each). Trimming stripped 4 bases from V and 5 bases from J, with 12 bases between. Germline V lookup: CDR1 SGDLS, CDR2 YYNGEE. The CDR3 is 13 residues long. The CDR3, as DNA: TGTGCCAGCAGCACCGCAGGGACGGAGACCCAGTACTTC. Its translation: CASSTAGTETQYF.

This clonotype was detected a few times. This sequence joins TRBV3-1 and TRBJ2-6; the D is unclear. This CDR3 comprises 17 residues. From germline, CDR1 is LGHDT and CDR2 YNNKEL (reference sequence). V lost 4 bases to trimming and J lost 0 bases, with 13 bases between them. Written as DNA, the CDR3 is TGTGCCAGCAGCCCATCCAAGGGAATCTCTGGGGCCAACGTCCTGACTTTC. Protein sequence: CASSPSKGISGANVLTF.

The chain is built from TRBV5-1 and TRBJ2-1; 7 bases fit TRBD2. The CDR3 covers 11 residues. Germline loops: CDR1 SGHRS, CDR2 YFSETQ. Trimming at V came to 6 bases and at J to 14 bases, leaving 8 bases not matched to a gene. The CDR3: CASNGGTGEFF. CDR3 nucleotides: TGCGCCAGCAACGGGGGGACTGGGGAGTTCTTC.

V gene TRBV29-1 combines with J gene TRBJ2-3, with 8 bases aligning to TRBD2. The V segment lost 5 bases and the J segment 0 bases; nucleotides outside the gene matches: 4. The CDR3 spans 14 residues. CDR1 is SQVTM, CDR2 ANQGSEA, per germline. The chain's CDR3 is CSVLLAGSTDTQYF. DNA of the CDR3: TGCAGCGTTTTGTTAGCGGGGAGCACAGATACGCAGTATTTT.

This clonotype was seen many times. The V and J genes are TRBV20-1 and TRBJ2-7; 8 bases map to TRBD2. Germline CDR1 reads DFQATT; CDR2 reads SNEGSKA (reference sequence). The CDR3 loop spans 14 amino acids. V trimming: 3 bases; J trimming: 3 bases; junction bases outside the gene matches: 7. For the CDR3, the DNA is TGCAGTGCTAGTTTAGCGGGAACCGTCTACGAGCAGTACTTC. As protein: CSASLAGTVYEQYF.

This clonotype was observed a few times. The V and J genes are TRBV5-5 and TRBJ2-1; no clear D. Trimming shortened V by 0 bases and J by 4 bases, and 11 bases separated the two germline ends. Germline V gene sequence: CDR1 SGHKS, CDR2 YYEKEE (reference sequence). This CDR3 comprises 15 residues. The CDR3 DNA is TGTGCCAGCAGCTTGGAGTCGGCACCATACAATGAGCAGTTCTTC. Translation: CASSLESAPYNEQFF.

This clonotype came up many times. V is TRBV12-3 or TRBV12-4 and J is TRBJ1-5; weak D call: TRBD1 (6 bases). Trimming shortened V by 4 bases and J by 1 base, and 17 bases separated the two germline ends. The CDR3 totals 17 residues. In DNA, the CDR3 is TGTGCCAGCAGTTCCCAGAATGTGGGGGCCAGCAATCAGCCCCAGCATTTT. Amino acid sequence: CASSSQNVGASNQPQHF.

This clonotype was recorded many times. The rearrangement uses TRBV4-2 and TRBJ1-6, with D hard to call. Trimming took 0 bases from V and 0 from J, leaving 9 bases between them. Germline V gene lookup returns CDR1 LGHNA and CDR2 YNFKEQ. The CDR3 sequence is 17 residues long. The CDR3 region is CASSQDIEGSYNSPLHF. For the CDR3, the DNA is TGTGCCAGCAGCCAAGATATCGAGGGCTCCTATAATTCACCCCTCCACTTT.

This clonotype was counted at least ten times. The chain has TRBV6-1 and TRBJ2-5; 11 bases map to TRBD1. Trimming took 6 bases from V and 5 from J; bases not matched to a gene: 2. Per the germline V gene, CDR1 is MNHNS and CDR2 is SASEGT. This CDR3 spans 13 amino acids. CDR3 in DNA: TGTGCCAGCAGGGACAGGGGGCTGGAGACCCAGTACTTC. It codes for CASRDRGLETQYF.

This clonotype was observed a handful of times. The J gene is TRBJ2-1, the V gene TRBV5-1; 8 bases match TRBD1. The ends lost 6 bases at V and 2 bases at J; junction bases unmatched: 16. Germline V gene lookup returns CDR1 SGHRS and CDR2 YFSETQ. The CDR3 contains 18 residues. In nucleotides, the CDR3 is TGCGCCAGCAAGGTGGGAGCCAAACAGGGGGTAACCTACAATGAGCAGTTCTTC. This codes for CASKVGAKQGVTYNEQFF.

At least ten counts were recorded for this clonotype. The chain has TRBV27 and TRBJ2-1; tentative D call: TRBD1 (6 bases). Per germline, CDR1 MNHEY and CDR2 SMNVEV (reference sequence). The CDR3 covers 14 residues. V gave up 2 bases and J gave up 5 bases, with 10 bases separating them. The CDR3 reads CASSLTGHNNEQFF. The CDR3 region has the DNA TGTGCCAGCAGTTTAACGGGACACAACAATGAGCAGTTCTTC.

Ten or more counts support this clonotype. The chain employs TRBV5-1 and TRBJ2-1, with TRBD1 as a possible D gene (7 bases). Germline lookup yields CDR1 SGHRS and CDR2 YFSETQ. With 4 bases removed from V and 7 bases from J, the gap between germline ends came to 15 bases. The CDR3 is 14 residues long. The CDR3 loop reads CASSGGTVGNEQFF. The CDR3 bases are TGCGCCAGCAGCGGGGGGACAGTAGGAAATGAGCAGTTCTTC. The full variable domain, with the rest looked up from reference TRBV5-1 and TRBJ2-1, is KAGVTQTPRYLIKTRGQQVTLSCSPISGHRSVSWYQQTPGQGLQFLFEYFSETQRNKGNFPGRFSGRQFSNSRSEMNVSTLELGDSALYLCASSGGTVGNEQFFGPGTRLTVL.

The sample holds many counts of this clonotype. This chain links TRBV15 with TRBJ2-5, with D tentatively TRBD2 (5 bases). The length of the CDR3 is 14 residues. Trimming removed 1 base at V and 5 bases at J, with 11 bases between. Germline CDR1 reads LNHNV; CDR2 reads YYDKDF (reference sequence). The CDR3 DNA reads TGTGCCACCAGCAGAGGAGGACTGTTGGAGACCCAGTACTTC. This encodes CATSRGGLLETQYF.